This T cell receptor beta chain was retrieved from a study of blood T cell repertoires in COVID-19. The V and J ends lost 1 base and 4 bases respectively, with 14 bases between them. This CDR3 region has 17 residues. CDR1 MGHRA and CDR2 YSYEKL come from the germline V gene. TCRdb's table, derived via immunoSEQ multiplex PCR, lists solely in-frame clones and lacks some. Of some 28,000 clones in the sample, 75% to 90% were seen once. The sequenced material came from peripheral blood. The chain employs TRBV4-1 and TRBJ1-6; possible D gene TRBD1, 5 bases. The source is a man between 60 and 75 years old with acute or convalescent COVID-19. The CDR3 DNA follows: TGCGCCAGCAGCCAAGGACAGAGTGCGTTTTATAATTCACCCCTCCACTTT. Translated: CASSQGQSAFYNSPLHF.